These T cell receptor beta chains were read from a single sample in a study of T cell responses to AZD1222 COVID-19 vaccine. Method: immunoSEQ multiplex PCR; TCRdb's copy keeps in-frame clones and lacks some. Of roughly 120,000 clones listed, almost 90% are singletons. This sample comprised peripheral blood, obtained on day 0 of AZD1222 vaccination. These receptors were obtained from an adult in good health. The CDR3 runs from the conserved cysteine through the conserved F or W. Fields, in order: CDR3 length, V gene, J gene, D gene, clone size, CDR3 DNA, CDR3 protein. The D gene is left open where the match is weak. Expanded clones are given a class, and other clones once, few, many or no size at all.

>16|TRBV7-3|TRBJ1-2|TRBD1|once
TGTGCCAGCAGCTTAAACGGGGTCGGGACAGGGTTTGGCTACACCTTC
CASSLNGVGTGFGYTF
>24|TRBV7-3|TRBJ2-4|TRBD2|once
TGTGCCAGCAGCTTAAGGGGCCAGATCCCCGGGACTAGCGGGGGGGGAGGGGCCAAAAACATTCAGTACTTC
CASSLRGQIPGTSGGGGAKNIQYF
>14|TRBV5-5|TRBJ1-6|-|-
TGTGCCAGCAGCTTCGGGGGGGATAATTCACCCCTCCACTTT
CASSFGGDNSPLHF
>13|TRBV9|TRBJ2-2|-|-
TGTGCCAGCAGCGTAGTGGTCACCGGGGAGCTGTTTTTT
CASSVVVTGELFF
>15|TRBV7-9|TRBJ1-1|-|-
TGTGCCAGCAGCCCTAATGATCCGGAGAACACTGAAGCTTTCTTT
CASSPNDPENTEAFF
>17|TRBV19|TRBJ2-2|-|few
TGTGCCAGTAGTATATATCCCAGCAACCCCCCCGGCGGGGAGCTGTTTTTT
CASSIYPSNPPGGELFF
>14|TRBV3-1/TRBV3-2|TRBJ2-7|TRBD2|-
TGTGCCAGCAGCCTCGGGACTAGCGGGTACGAGCAGTACTTC
CASSLGTSGYEQYF
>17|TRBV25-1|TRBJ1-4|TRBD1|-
TGTGCCAGCAGTTCCGGACAGGGGGCAGTAATCGCAGAAAAACTGTTTTTT
CASSSGQGAVIAEKLFF
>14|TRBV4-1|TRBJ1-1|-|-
TGCGCCAGCAGCCAAGATCCAGGGAACACTGAAGCTTTCTTT
CASSQDPGNTEAFF
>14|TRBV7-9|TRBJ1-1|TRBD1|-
TGTGCCAGCAGCTGGGGACAGGAGAACACTGAAGCTTTCTTT
CASSWGQENTEAFF
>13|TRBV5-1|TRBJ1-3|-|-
TGCGCCCTCTCCTGGGGCGGAGGAAACACCATATATTTT
CALSWGGGNTIYF
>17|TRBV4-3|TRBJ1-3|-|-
TGCGCCAGCAGCCAAAAGGCCCAGGGCTGGTCTGGAAACACCATATATTTT
CASSQKAQGWSGNTIYF
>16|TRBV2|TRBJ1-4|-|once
TGTGCCAGCAGTAGACCCACTTCTGCAACTAATGAAAAACTGTTTTTT
CASSRPTSATNEKLFF
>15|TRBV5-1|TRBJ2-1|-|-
TGCGCCAGCAGCCCCCTCCGGGAAGAGTTTAATGAGCAGTTCTTC
CASSPLREEFNEQFF
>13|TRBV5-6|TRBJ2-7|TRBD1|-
TGTGCCAGCAGCGTAGGGACAGGGGACGAGCAGTACTTC
CASSVGTGDEQYF
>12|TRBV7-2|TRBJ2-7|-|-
TGTGCCAGCAGCTTCCCTACAGGGTACCAGTACTTC
CASSFPTGYQYF
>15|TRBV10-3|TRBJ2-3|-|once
TGTGCCATCAGTGAGTCGTCAGGCACCACAGATACGCAGTATTTT
CAISESSGTTDTQYF
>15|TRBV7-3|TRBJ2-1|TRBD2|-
TGTGCCAGCAGCTCTGGGAGGGCCAGTAGGAATGAGCAGTTCTTC
CASSSGRASRNEQFF
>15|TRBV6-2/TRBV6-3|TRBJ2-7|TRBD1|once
TGTGCCAGCAGTTACTCCGGGACAGGGAACTACGAGCAGTACTTC
CASSYSGTGNYEQYF
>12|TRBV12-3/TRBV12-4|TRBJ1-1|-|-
TGTGCCAGCAGTGCCAGCTTACCTGAAGCTTTCTTT
CASSASLPEAFF
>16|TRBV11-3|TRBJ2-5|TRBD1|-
TGTGCCAGCAGCTTGGGACAGGGCGGCCTCCAAGAGACCCAGTACTTC
CASSLGQGGLQETQYF
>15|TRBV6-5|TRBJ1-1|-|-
TGTGCCAGCAGTTACTCTTCGTCGGTTAACACTGAAGCTTTCTTT
CASSYSSSVNTEAFF
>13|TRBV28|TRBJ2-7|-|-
TGTGCCAGCAGTCGAGCTCCAGGGGCCTCCGCGTACTTC
CASSRAPGASAYF
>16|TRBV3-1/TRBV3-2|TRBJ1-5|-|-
TGTGCCAGCAGCCAAGGGCTTGGGGGCGGTGGGCAGCCCCAGCATTTT
CASSQGLGGGGQPQHF
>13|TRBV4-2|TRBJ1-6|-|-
TGTGCCAGCAGCCAAGTGAGAAATTCACCCCTCCACTTT
CASSQVRNSPLHF
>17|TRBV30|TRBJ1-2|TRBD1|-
TGTGCCTGGAGAACCCGGGACAGGGGGCAATTTAACTATGGCTACACCTTC
CAWRTRDRGQFNYGYTF
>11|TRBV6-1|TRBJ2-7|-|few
TGTGCCAGCAGTGATTTCTACGAGCAGTACTTC
CASSDFYEQYF
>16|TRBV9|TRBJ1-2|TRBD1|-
TGTGCCAGCAGCGCACGACAGGGCCTAGCTAACTATGGCTACACCTTC
CASSARQGLANYGYTF
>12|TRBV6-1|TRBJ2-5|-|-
TGTGCCAGCAGCTTGTCCTGGGAGACCCAGTACTTC
CASSLSWETQYF
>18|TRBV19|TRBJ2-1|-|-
TGTGCCAGTAGTATATTTTTAATGACCTCCGATAGGAACAATGAGCAGTTCTTC
CASSIFLMTSDRNNEQFF
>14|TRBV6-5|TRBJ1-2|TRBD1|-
TGTGCCAGCAGTTCCATGGACAGGGGCTATGGCTACACCTTC
CASSSMDRGYGYTF
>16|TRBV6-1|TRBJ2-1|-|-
TGTGCCAGCAGTGAAGTATGGGCTACCCTCTACAATGAGCAGTTCTTC
CASSEVWATLYNEQFF
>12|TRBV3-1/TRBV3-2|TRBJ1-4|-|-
TGTGCCAGCAGCCAGGGAGACAGTAAACTGTTTTTT
CASSQGDSKLFF
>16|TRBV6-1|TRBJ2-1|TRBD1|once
TGTGCCAGCAGTGTGGGTGGGGCAGGGGGTTACAATGAGCAGTTCTTC
CASSVGGAGGYNEQFF
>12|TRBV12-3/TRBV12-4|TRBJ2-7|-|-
TGTGCCAGCGATGGGGGGACCCGGGACCCGTACTTC
CASDGGTRDPYF
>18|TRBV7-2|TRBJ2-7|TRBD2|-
TGTGCCAGCAGCTTAGCGCGGGGGACCTATTCAAGCTCCTACGAGCAGTACTTC
CASSLARGTYSSSYEQYF
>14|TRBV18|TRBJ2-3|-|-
TGTGCCAGCTCACCACCGCGGGGCACAGATACGCAGTATTTT
CASSPPRGTDTQYF
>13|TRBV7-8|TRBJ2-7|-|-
TGTGCCAGCAGCGCGAACCTACCCGGCGAGCAGTACTTC
CASSANLPGEQYF
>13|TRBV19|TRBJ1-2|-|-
TGTGCCAGTAGTATAGGACCAGGGGATGGCTACACCTTC
CASSIGPGDGYTF
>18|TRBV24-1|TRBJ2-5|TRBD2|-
TGTGCCACCAGTGGCCAATTGGGAGCTAGCGGGGTCCAAGAGACCCAGTACTTC
CATSGQLGASGVQETQYF
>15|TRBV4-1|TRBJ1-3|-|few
TGCGCCAGCAGCCAATCGGCGAACTCTGGAAACACCATATATTTT
CASSQSANSGNTIYF
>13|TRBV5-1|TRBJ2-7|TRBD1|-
TGCGCCAGCAGCTTACAGGGGCCCGACGAGCAGTACTTC
CASSLQGPDEQYF
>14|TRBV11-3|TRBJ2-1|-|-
TGTGCCAGCAGCTTAGGGGGGAGTATGCATGAGCAGTTCTTC
CASSLGGSMHEQFF
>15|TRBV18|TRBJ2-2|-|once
TGTGCCAGCTCACCACGGGCTCAGGGCACCGGGGAGCTGTTTTTT
CASSPRAQGTGELFF
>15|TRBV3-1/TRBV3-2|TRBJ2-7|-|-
TGTGCCAGCAGCCAAGTGACGGGGCGCTCCTACGAGCAGTACTTC
CASSQVTGRSYEQYF
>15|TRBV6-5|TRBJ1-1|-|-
TGTGCCAGCAGTTACTCGGCGGCCCCCCGGACTGAAGCTTTCTTT
CASSYSAAPRTEAFF
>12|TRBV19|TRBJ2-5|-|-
TGTGCCAGTAGTATCTTTGGGGAGACCCAGTACTTC
CASSIFGETQYF